The 8 T cell receptor beta chains listed next were all sequenced from one sample in a study of cytomegalovirus exposure and HLA in healthy donors. Primers: 60 Vbeta forward and 13 Jbeta reverse. Here immunoSEQ multiplex PCR was the method, and the copy in TCRdb shows in-frame clones only, minus some. The table shows tens of thousands of clones, with approximately 80% occurring only once. Source material: PBMCs. The receptors derive from a man under 40 in good health and CMV-seronegative.

This clone was counted a few times. The V gene is TRBV27, the J gene TRBJ2-7; 7 nucleotides align to TRBD1. The CDR3 loop spans 15 amino acids. The J segment lost 2 bases and the V segment lost 3 bases, leaving 7 bases of the junction unmatched. Germline V gene data show CDR1 as MNHEY and CDR2 as SMNVEV (reference sequence). CDR3 sequence: CASSFSLGTAYEQYF. DNA for the CDR3: TGTGCCAGCAGTTTTTCCCTCGGGACAGCCTACGAGCAGTACTTC.

J is TRBJ1-3 and V is TRBV7-6; D is perhaps TRBD1 (6 bases). The V and J ends lost 3 bases and 4 bases respectively, with 13 bases between them. There are 15 residues in the CDR3. Per germline, CDR1 SGHVS and CDR2 FNYEAQ. CDR3 DNA: TGTGCCAGCAGCTTGGAAGGGGGACGAGGAAACACCATATATTTT. Amino acid sequence: CASSLEGGRGNTIYF.

The chain uses TRBV9 and TRBJ1-1; 11 bases line up with TRBD1. The trim removed 2 bases at V and 3 bases at J, leaving 3 bases unmatched. CDR1 is SGDLS and CDR2 is YYNGEE in the germline V gene. The CDR3 length is 15 residues. CDR3 bases: TGTGCCAGCAGCGTCAGGGGACAGGGGGACACTGAAGCTTTCTTT. Translating it yields CASSVRGQGDTEAFF.

This chain uses TRBV6-6 with TRBJ1-2, with no clear D. The CDR3 has 13 amino acids. The germline V and J ends were trimmed by 4 bases and 4 bases, with 10 bases remaining between them. Germline CDR1 reads MNHNY; CDR2 reads SVGAGI (reference sequence). CDR3 in DNA: TGTGCCAGCAGTTCCGGGATCCCCTATGGCTACACCTTC. This codes for CASSSGIPYGYTF.

This chain joins TRBV4-3 and TRBJ2-2, with 8 bases lining up with TRBD2. The CDR3 has 15 residues. The germline CDR1 and CDR2 sequences are LGHNA and YSLEER. The V and J ends lost 4 bases and 1 base, in that order; junction bases with no gene match: 2. This chain's CDR3 is CASSPGTRNTGELFF. The CDR3 DNA sequence: TGCGCCAGCAGCCCTGGGACTAGGAACACCGGGGAGCTGTTTTTT.

The chain carries TRBV5-1 and TRBJ2-1, with TRBD2 matching 7 bases. Trimming took 7 bases from V and 6 from J; bases not matched to a gene: 10. The CDR3 runs to 14 residues. Germline V gene lookup returns CDR1 SGHRS and CDR2 YFSETQ. The CDR3 bases are TGCGCCAGCTTCTCCGGGACTATCGCCAATGAGCAGTTCTTC. The encoded protein is CASFSGTIANEQFF.

The chain combines TRBV5-4 with TRBJ2-1; D is undetermined. Trimming pared 3 bases from V and 5 bases from J, leaving 6 bases between. Germline V lookup: CDR1 SGHNT, CDR2 YYREEE (reference sequence). The CDR3 spans 12 residues. CDR3 region: CASSSLNNEQFF. The CDR3 DNA follows: TGTGCCAGCAGCTCCCTTAACAATGAGCAGTTCTTC. Drawing the rest from reference TRBV5-4 and TRBJ2-1, the complete variable domain is ETGVTQSPTHLIKTRGQQVTLRCSSQSGHNTVSWYQQALGQGPQFIFQYYREEENGRGNFPPRFSGLQFPNYSSELNVNALELDDSALYLCASSSLNNEQFFGPGTRLTVL.

V gene TRBV27 combines with J gene TRBJ2-1; tentative D call: TRBD2 (6 bases). Trimming removed 6 bases from V and 3 bases from J, with 15 bases in between. From germline, CDR1 is MNHEY and CDR2 SMNVEV (reference sequence). This CDR3 has 15 amino acids. CDR3 residues: CASRGLREVYNEQFF. The CDR3 DNA reads as TGTGCCAGCAGGGGGTTGAGGGAGGTCTACAATGAGCAGTTCTTC.